What follows are 19 T cell receptor beta chains derived from one specimen sequenced in a study of blood T cell repertoires in COVID-19. Sequencing used immunoSEQ multiplex PCR; TCRdb keeps in-frame clones, though not all of them. The sample records about 200,000 clones, 80% to 90% being singletons. Sequencing was carried out using PBMCs or T cells enriched from blood (not recorded which). All receptors derive from a woman aged 40-49 years with acute COVID-19.

This clone was observed a few times. The V gene is TRBV7-6, the J gene TRBJ2-1; 8 bases are shared with TRBD2. Unmatched junction bases numbered 3, after V lost 1 base and J lost 4 bases. This CDR3 region has 15 residues. Germline V gives CDR1 SGHVS, CDR2 FNYEAQ. The CDR3 loop reads CASSLVAGMYNEQFF. The CDR3 DNA is TGTGCCAGCAGCTTAGTAGCGGGAATGTACAATGAGCAGTTCTTC.

This sequence joins TRBV18 and TRBJ2-1; D call uncertain. With 2 bases removed from V and 2 bases from J, the gap between germline ends came to 10 bases. CDR3 length: 15 residues. Germline loops: CDR1 KGHSH, CDR2 LQKENI. CDR3 in DNA: TGTGCCAGCTCACCATTGTCAGGAACCTACAATGAGCAGTTCTTC. Amino acid sequence: CASSPLSGTYNEQFF.

The genes are TRBV3-1 (or the pseudogene TRBV3-2) and TRBJ1-3; D uncertain. Germline CDR1 LGHDT, CDR2 YNNKEL (reference sequence). Trimming removed 1 base from V and 8 bases from J, with 6 bases in between. CDR3 length: 12 amino acids. The DNA of the CDR3 is TGTGCCAGCAGCCAAGGAGCCGACACCATATATTTT. It encodes CASSQGADTIYF.

The rearrangement uses TRBV6-2 or TRBV6-3 and TRBJ2-4, with TRBD1 matching over 9 bases. Germline CDR1 and CDR2: MNHEY and SVGEGT. The CDR3 covers 14 residues. The V gene end was trimmed by 5 bases and the J gene end by 8 bases; junction bases not matched to a gene: 7. CDR3 nucleotide sequence: TGTGCCAGCAGTGACGGGACAGGGAGGTACATTCAGTACTTC. Translating it yields CASSDGTGRYIQYF.

In regard to this clone: In the same sample, other DNA sequences code for this CDR3. V usage is TRBV19 and J usage is TRBJ2-7, with TRBD2 matching 13 bases. CDR3 length: 15 amino acids. CDR1 and CDR2 (germline): LNHDA, SQIVND (reference sequence). Trimming took 5 bases from V and 2 from J; bases not matched to a gene: 3. CDR3 in amino acids: CASSSLAGGAYEQYF. DNA for the CDR3: TGTGCCAGTAGTTCACTAGCGGGAGGGGCCTACGAGCAGTACTTC.

This chain connects TRBV27 to TRBJ2-5; a weak D match, TRBD1 (6 bases). Trimming pared 4 bases from V and 2 bases from J, leaving 17 bases between. CDR3 size: 16 residues. Germline loops: CDR1 MNHEY, CDR2 SMNVEV (reference sequence). CDR3 DNA sequence: TGTGCCAGCAGTTCCTACAGGGCCTCCTCACAAGAGACCCAGTACTTC. Translated: CASSSYRASSQETQYF.

This clone is a singleton in its sample. The CDR3 protein is CASSLGSAGGNEQFF. CDR3 nucleotide sequence: TGTGCCAGCAGCTTAGGGTCCGCCGGCGGCAATGAGCAGTTCTTC. The chain has TRBV7-6 and TRBJ2-1; D is undetermined. V shed 1 base and J shed 6 bases, with 13 bases lying between them. In germline, CDR1 is SGHVS, CDR2 FNYEAQ. This CDR3 spans 15 amino acids. Variable domain in full (rest from reference TRBV7-6 and TRBJ2-1): GAGVSQSPRYKVTKRGQDVALRCDPISGHVSLYWYRQALGQGPEFLTYFNYEAQQDKSGLPNDRFSAERPEGSISTLTIQRTEQRDSAMYRCASSLGSAGGNEQFFGPGTRLTVL.

The chain joins TRBV6-5 to TRBJ1-2; D perhaps matches TRBD1 (5 bases). Trimming removed 6 bases from V and 0 bases from J, with 8 bases in between. Per the germline V gene, CDR1 is MNHEY and CDR2 is SVGAGI. The CDR3 sequence is 13 residues long. CDR3 protein: CASRQTANYGYTF. The CDR3 nucleotides read TGTGCCAGCAGGCAGACAGCTAACTATGGCTACACCTTC.

This rearrangement joins TRBV28 to TRBJ2-7; TRBD1 matches at 9 bases. CDR1 and CDR2 (germline): MDHEN, SYDVKM. V shed 5 bases, J shed 1 base, and the junction held 6 bases outside the gene matches. The CDR3 sequence is 15 residues long. CDR3 nucleotide sequence: TGTGCCAGCAGTCCACCGACAGGGGGTTCCTACGAGCAGTACTTC. It is translated as CASSPPTGGSYEQYF.

This chain joins TRBV27 and TRBJ2-1; 7 bases fit TRBD2. V dropped 0 bases and J dropped 4; count of bases not matched to a gene: 3. This CDR3 contains 15 residues. Germline CDR1 MNHEY, CDR2 SMNVEV (reference sequence). CDR3 sequence reads: CASSLSASGYNEQFF. The CDR3 DNA follows: TGTGCCAGCAGTTTATCCGCTAGCGGATACAATGAGCAGTTCTTC.

The chain links TRBV7-8 to TRBJ2-7; 9 bases match TRBD1. CDR3 size: 16 residues. Germline V gene lookup returns CDR1 SGHVS and CDR2 FQNEAQ. V lost 1 base to trimming and J lost 5 bases; unmatched junction nucleotides: 9. Here the CDR3 DNA reads TGTGCCAGCAGCTTAGGCTCGGGACAGGGAGTCAACGAGCAGTACTTC. Translation gives CASSLGSGQGVNEQYF.

This clone appeared a single time. This chain uses TRBV11-2 with TRBJ2-1, with TRBD2 matching 12 bases. From germline, CDR1 is SGHAT and CDR2 FQNNGV. The V gene end was trimmed by 0 bases and the J gene end by 7 bases; junction bases not matched to a gene: 7. CDR3 length: 17 amino acids. CDR3 in DNA: TGTGCCAGCAGCTTAGAGGTTGGACTAGCGGGAACAAATGAGCAGTTCTTC. Translation: CASSLEVGLAGTNEQFF.

This clone was counted between two and nine times. This CDR3 is CASSRDYAYEQYF. The CDR3 nucleotides are TGTGCCAGCAGCCGGGACTACGCCTACGAGCAGTACTTC. The rearrangement uses TRBV27 and TRBJ2-7; 7 bases match TRBD2. Germline V gives CDR1 MNHEY, CDR2 SMNVEV (reference sequence). Germline trimming cut 6 bases from V and 2 bases from J; bases unmatched to any gene: 4. This CDR3 has 13 residues.

This clone was observed a single time. The V gene is TRBV19, the J gene TRBJ1-3, with 8 bases matching TRBD1. Germline trimming cut 5 bases from V and 0 bases from J; bases unmatched to any gene: 9. Germline V gene lookup returns CDR1 LNHDA and CDR2 SQIVND (reference sequence). This CDR3 is 17 amino acids long. The CDR3 nucleotides are TGTGCCAGTAGTCTCAGGACAGGGTCGAGCTCTGGAAACACCATATATTTT. Translated, it gives CASSLRTGSSSGNTIYF.

This clone has at least ten counts. The rearrangement uses TRBV15 and TRBJ2-1; D uncertain. Between the trimmed V and J ends, which lost 5 bases and 4 bases, there was a span of 18 bases. Germline V CDR1 and CDR2: LNHNV, YYDKDF (reference sequence). CDR3 size: 16 residues. The CDR3 loop is CATSRRVAENYNEQFF. The DNA of the CDR3 is TGTGCCACCAGCCGGCGCGTGGCGGAGAATTACAATGAGCAGTTCTTC.

This chain links TRBV27 with TRBJ1-5, with 7 bases identical to TRBD1. The germline CDR1 and CDR2 sequences are MNHEY and SMNVEV (reference sequence). Losses at the gene ends were 11 bases for V and 4 bases for J; bases not matched to a gene: 8. The CDR3 loop spans 13 amino acids. DNA of the CDR3: TGTGCCTCTAAGGGGGCCATGAATCAGCCCCAGCATTTT. This gives the protein CASKGAMNQPQHF.

This chain joins TRBV19 and TRBJ1-5, with D uncertain. Trimming took off 5 bases at V and 4 bases at J, with 9 bases between the two ends. The CDR3 loop spans 13 amino acids. The V gene's germline CDR1 is LNHDA and CDR2 SQIVND (reference sequence). CDR3 bases: TGTGCCAGTAGTTGGACTGAAAATCAGCCCCAGCATTTT. Translation gives CASSWTENQPQHF.

The chain links TRBV4-3 to TRBJ2-2; D remains unclear. V was cut by 1 base and J by 3 bases, with 9 bases left in between. Germline-derived CDR1 and CDR2 are LGHNA and YSLEER. There are 15 residues in the CDR3. The CDR3 here is CASSQVPGYTGELFF. The CDR3 DNA reads TGCGCCAGCAGCCAAGTACCGGGTTACACCGGGGAGCTGTTTTTT.

The chain uses TRBV29-1 and TRBJ2-1; D is undetermined. The V gene lost 4 bases and the J gene lost 8 bases, with 12 bases spanning the gap. Germline CDR1 reads SQVTM; CDR2 reads ANQGSEA. CDR3 length: 12 amino acids. The chain's CDR3 is CSVVYSYHEQFF. CDR3 bases: TGCAGCGTTGTCTATTCGTACCATGAGCAGTTCTTC.